Listed here are 20 T cell receptor beta chains from one sample, sequenced in a study of blood T cell repertoires in COVID-19. Only in-frame clones appear in the TCRdb table, and some are missing; sequencing was by immunoSEQ multiplex PCR. The sample lists about 250,000 clones; 80% to 90% were seen once. The source material was peripheral blood. The receptors here all came from a man aged 80 or over with acute or convalescent COVID-19.

In DNA form, the CDR3 reads TGTGCCAGCAGCTTAGGTTCTCAGGGGGCATACGAGCAGTACTTC. It encodes CASSLGSQGAYEQYF. The chain has TRBV11-2 and TRBJ2-7; 8 nucleotides align to TRBD1. The CDR3 contains 15 residues. Germline CDR1 reads SGHAT; CDR2 reads FQNNGV. Unmatched junction bases numbered 6, after V lost 1 base and J lost 4 bases.

This sequence joins TRBV19 and TRBJ2-5; TRBD1 aligns across 7 bases. This CDR3 spans 14 amino acids. With 6 bases clipped from V and 5 bases from J, the junction kept 9 bases outside the gene matches. From germline, CDR1 is LNHDA and CDR2 SQIVND (reference sequence). As DNA, the CDR3 is TGTGCCAGTAGACATACAGGGGAGTGGGAGACCCAGTACTTC. As protein: CASRHTGEWETQYF.

V gene TRBV19 combines with J gene TRBJ2-1, with D unclear. CDR1 and CDR2 (germline): LNHDA, SQIVND (reference sequence). The CDR3 sequence is 12 residues long. Trimming took 3 bases from V and 7 from J, leaving 7 bases between them. This chain's CDR3 is CASSITENEQFF. The CDR3 nucleotides are TGTGCCAGTAGTATCACAGAAAATGAGCAGTTCTTC.

V gene TRBV24-1 combines with J gene TRBJ1-2; D is unresolved. The V gene lost 2 bases and the J gene lost 0 bases, with 9 bases spanning the gap. Germline-derived CDR1 and CDR2 are KGHDR and SFDVKD. The CDR3 contains 15 residues. CDR3 coding DNA: TGTGCCACCAGTGATTCCCGAGGTTCTAACTATGGCTACACCTTC. This gives the protein CATSDSRGSNYGYTF.

This chain links TRBV3-1 (or the pseudogene TRBV3-2) with TRBJ2-5; no clear D. The CDR3 contains 14 residues. With 1 base removed from V and 2 bases from J, the gap between germline ends came to 8 bases. The germline V gene has CDR1 LGHDT and CDR2 YNNKEL (reference sequence). CDR3 loop: CASSQGVTQETQYF. The CDR3 nucleotides read TGTGCCAGCAGCCAAGGTGTGACACAAGAGACCCAGTACTTC.

This chain connects TRBV11-2 to TRBJ1-1; 7 bases align to TRBD1. The germline V gene has CDR1 SGHAT and CDR2 FQNNGV. The CDR3 is made up of 14 amino acids. V lost 5 bases, J lost 4 bases, and 7 bases stayed unmatched. The CDR3 reads CASSAGGRGTEAFF. For the CDR3, the DNA is TGTGCCAGCAGCGCAGGGGGTAGGGGCACTGAAGCTTTCTTT.

This chain links TRBV29-1 with TRBJ1-3; the match to TRBD1 covers 7 bases. From germline, CDR1 is SQVTM and CDR2 ANQGSEA. The CDR3 length is 11 residues. Written as DNA, the CDR3 is TGCAGTGGAGGCAGGGGGAACACCATATATTTT. Protein sequence: CSGGRGNTIYF.

The count of this clone is one. This chain joins TRBV3-1 (or the pseudogene TRBV3-2) and TRBJ2-5; a weak D match, TRBD2 (5 bases). The CDR3 has 12 amino acids. V was trimmed by 0 bases and J by 10 bases, leaving 9 bases between them. CDR1 and CDR2 from the germline V gene are LGHDT and YNNKEL (reference sequence). CDR3 in DNA: TGTGCCAGCAGCCAAGACGAACGGGGCCAGTACTTC. Translating it yields CASSQDERGQYF.

V usage is TRBV7-6 and J usage is TRBJ1-4; no firm D call. This CDR3 is 16 amino acids long. Per germline, CDR1 SGHVS and CDR2 FNYEAQ. Trimming removed 2 bases at V and 0 bases at J, with 10 bases between. The chain's CDR3 is CASSLSGSATNEKLFF. Written as DNA, the CDR3 is TGTGCCAGCAGCTTAAGCGGCAGCGCAACTAATGAAAAACTGTTTTTT.

In regard to this clone: The same CDR3 arises from other DNA sequences in this sample as well. This chain uses TRBV7-3 with TRBJ1-1; 8 bases line up with TRBD1. CDR3 length equals 15 residues. The junction had 4 bases not matched to a gene; V was cut back by 0 bases and J by 4 bases. CDR1 and CDR2 from the germline V gene are SGHTA and FQGTGA. The DNA for the CDR3 is TGTGCCAGCAGCTTAACGGGAACAGGGGGCACTGAAGCTTTCTTT. Translation gives CASSLTGTGGTEAFF.

The V gene is TRBV9, the J gene TRBJ2-5, with 9 bases identical to TRBD1. Germline CDR1 reads SGDLS; CDR2 reads YYNGEE. After removal of 4 bases from V and 3 bases from J, the junction contained 4 bases not matched to a gene. The CDR3 contains 14 residues. The CDR3 bases are TGTGCCAGCAGCTTAGGGACAGGGAAAGAGACCCAGTACTTC. Translated: CASSLGTGKETQYF.

J is TRBJ2-3 and V is TRBV24-1; tentative D call: TRBD1 (8 bases). With 7 bases removed from V and 8 bases from J, the gap between germline ends came to 21 bases. The V gene's germline CDR1 is KGHDR and CDR2 SFDVKD. This CDR3 has 15 amino acids. CDR3 nucleotides: TGTGCCACCAGCGGGGGCAGGGGGCGCGGGGGTACGCAGTATTTT. Translated: CATSGGRGRGGTQYF.

The chain is built from TRBV6-5 and TRBJ1-6, with 8 positions matching TRBD1. The CDR3 length is 15 residues. The ends lost 4 bases at V and 7 bases at J; junction bases unmatched: 6. Per germline, CDR1 MNHEY and CDR2 SVGAGI. CDR3 protein: CASSSGQDWNSPLHF. In nucleotides, the CDR3 is TGTGCCAGCAGTTCGGGACAGGATTGGAATTCACCCCTCCACTTT.

The chain recombines TRBV6-5 with TRBJ2-7; the D is unclear. Trimming took off 6 bases at V and 3 bases at J, with 9 bases between the two ends. From germline, CDR1 is MNHEY and CDR2 SVGAGI. The CDR3 runs to 12 residues. The CDR3, as DNA: TGTGCCAGCAGAAGCGTCTACTACGAGCAGTACTTC. It codes for CASRSVYYEQYF.

V is TRBV6-5 and J is TRBJ1-4; D possibly corresponds to TRBD1 (5 bases). The length of the CDR3 is 11 residues. V lost 8 bases and J lost 14, with 15 bases in between. Germline CDR1 reads MNHEY; CDR2 reads SVGAGI. The CDR3 region has the DNA TGTGCCAGCTCCAGCGGGGCGATCCTGTTTTTT. Protein product: CASSSGAILFF.

V and J are TRBV7-9 and TRBJ1-4; 9 bases align to TRBD1. This CDR3 spans 17 amino acids. After removal of 5 bases from V and 2 bases from J, the junction contained 9 bases not matched to a gene. The germline gives CDR1 SEHNR, CDR2 FQNEAQ (reference sequence). The CDR3 DNA is TGTGCCAGCAGCCCCACAGGGGGCCGTTCCACTAATGAAAAACTGTTTTTT. The encoded protein is CASSPTGGRSTNEKLFF.

As concerns this clone: Other DNA variants within this sample encode the same CDR3. The chain combines TRBV5-1 with TRBJ1-1; D may be TRBD1 (6 bases). CDR3 size: 13 residues. Trimming took 3 bases from V and 2 from J, leaving 8 bases between them. Germline CDR1 reads SGHRS; CDR2 reads YFSETQ. CDR3 coding DNA: TGCGCCAGCAGCTGGACAGCCAACACTGAAGCTTTCTTT. It translates to CASSWTANTEAFF.

The V call is TRBV7-2, the J call TRBJ2-1, with D perhaps TRBD1 (5 bases). Trimming removed 4 bases from V and 7 bases from J, with 11 bases in between. CDR1 SGHTA and CDR2 FQGNSA come from the germline V gene. This CDR3 comprises 13 residues. DNA of the CDR3: TGTGCCAGCAGCTCCCCAGGGCGAAATGAGCAGTTCTTC. This codes for CASSSPGRNEQFF.

The chain uses TRBV7-2 and TRBJ2-2; 7 nucleotides line up with TRBD1. The germline V gene encodes CDR1 SGHTA and CDR2 FQGNSA. This CDR3 contains 15 residues. Trimming removed 2 bases from V and 3 bases from J; junction bases left unmatched: 3. The CDR3 sequence: CASSLKGAHTGELFF. The CDR3 DNA reads as TGTGCCAGCAGCTTAAAGGGGGCTCACACCGGGGAGCTGTTTTTT.

The chain uses TRBV3-1 (or the pseudogene TRBV3-2) and TRBJ2-1, with TRBD2 identical over 13 bases. J lost 8 bases, V lost 8 bases, and 12 bases had no gene match. The CDR3 is 16 amino acids. Germline V gene lookup returns CDR1 LGHDT and CDR2 YNNKEL (reference sequence). CDR3 in DNA: TGTGCCAGCCGCCTCCTTACTAGCGGGGGGGTCCATGAGCAGTTCTTC. Its translation: CASRLLTSGGVHEQFF.